This T cell receptor beta chain was sequenced in a study of CXCR3-negative and CXCR3-positive naive CD8 T cells. UMI-labeled 5' RACE yielded the TRB cDNA libraries. From the 5' RACE reads, TCRdb lists one entry per CDR3 protein and no DNA. The sample is made up of around 92,000 distinct CDR3 sequences, and the top ten hold around 1.5% of it. The receptor was isolated from a human donor in good health. Some clones in this sample may be carry-over from other donors' samples. Sequenced sample: naive CXCR3- CD8+ T cells from blood. Stated subset: CD45RO-CCR7+CD27+CD95- naive CD8+ T cells lacking CXCR3 (TNR3-).

The CDR3 spells CASSQVNSQETQYF. The chain couples TRBV4-1 to TRBJ2-5. CDR3 length: 14 residues. Germline-derived CDR1 and CDR2 are MGHRA and YSYEKL.